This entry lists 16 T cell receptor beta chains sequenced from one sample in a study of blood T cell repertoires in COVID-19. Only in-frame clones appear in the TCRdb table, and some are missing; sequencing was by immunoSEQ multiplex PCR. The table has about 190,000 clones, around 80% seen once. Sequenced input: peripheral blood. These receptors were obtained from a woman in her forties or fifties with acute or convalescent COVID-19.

This chain's CDR3 is CASSTVRSDTQYF. The CDR3 bases are TGTGCCAGCAGCACGGTCCGATCAGATACGCAGTATTTT. The chain links TRBV5-5 to TRBJ2-3; D remains ambiguous. V lost 4 bases to trimming and J lost 4 bases, with 10 bases between them. CDR3 length: 13 residues. CDR1 and CDR2 (germline): SGHKS, YYEKEE (reference sequence).

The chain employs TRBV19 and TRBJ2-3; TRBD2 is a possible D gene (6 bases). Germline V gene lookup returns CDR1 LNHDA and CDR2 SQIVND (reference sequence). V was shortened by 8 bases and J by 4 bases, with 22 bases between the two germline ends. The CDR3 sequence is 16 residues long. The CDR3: CASSPPRLGSSDTQYF. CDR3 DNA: TGTGCCAGTTCACCTCCCCGACTAGGGTCATCAGATACGCAGTATTTT.

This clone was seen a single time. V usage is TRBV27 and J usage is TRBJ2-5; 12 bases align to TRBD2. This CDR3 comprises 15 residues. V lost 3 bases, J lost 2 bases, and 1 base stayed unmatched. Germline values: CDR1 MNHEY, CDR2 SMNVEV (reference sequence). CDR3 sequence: CASSFLAGGQETQYF. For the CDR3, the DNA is TGTGCCAGCAGTTTTCTAGCGGGAGGGCAAGAGACCCAGTACTTC.

The CDR3 loop is CASSLRTHGYTF. The CDR3 coding sequence is TGTGCCAGCAGTTTAAGAACACATGGCTACACCTTC. The chain combines TRBV28 with TRBJ1-2, with D unresolved. CDR3 length: 12 amino acids. Trimming left V 2 bases short and J 6 bases short, with 7 bases between. Germline V CDR1 and CDR2: MDHEN, SYDVKM.

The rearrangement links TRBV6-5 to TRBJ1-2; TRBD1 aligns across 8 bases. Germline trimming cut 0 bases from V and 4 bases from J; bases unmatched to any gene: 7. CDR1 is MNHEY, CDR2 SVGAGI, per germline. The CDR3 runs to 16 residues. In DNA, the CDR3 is TGTGCCAGCAGTTACTCCCATGGACAGGGAAGCTATGGCTACACCTTC. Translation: CASSYSHGQGSYGYTF.

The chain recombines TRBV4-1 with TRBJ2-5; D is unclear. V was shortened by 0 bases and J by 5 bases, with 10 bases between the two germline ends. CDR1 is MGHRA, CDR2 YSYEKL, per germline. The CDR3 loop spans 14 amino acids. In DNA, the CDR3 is TGCGCCAGCAGCCAAGATCCTAGTTCGGAGACCCAGTACTTC. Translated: CASSQDPSSETQYF.

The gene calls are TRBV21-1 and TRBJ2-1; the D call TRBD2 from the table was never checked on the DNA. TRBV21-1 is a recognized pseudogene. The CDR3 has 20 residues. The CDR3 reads CASSGRERGENLRAYNEQFF. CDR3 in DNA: TGTGCCAGCAGCGGCCGGGAGCGCGGGGAAAACCTCCGGGCCTACAATGAGCAGTTCTTC.

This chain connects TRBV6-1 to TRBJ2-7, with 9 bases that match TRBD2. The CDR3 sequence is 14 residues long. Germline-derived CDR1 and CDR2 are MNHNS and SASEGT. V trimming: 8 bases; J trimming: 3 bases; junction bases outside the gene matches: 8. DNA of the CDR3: TGTGCCAGCCGAAGTAGCGGGGGAGACTACGAGCAGTACTTC. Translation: CASRSSGGDYEQYF.

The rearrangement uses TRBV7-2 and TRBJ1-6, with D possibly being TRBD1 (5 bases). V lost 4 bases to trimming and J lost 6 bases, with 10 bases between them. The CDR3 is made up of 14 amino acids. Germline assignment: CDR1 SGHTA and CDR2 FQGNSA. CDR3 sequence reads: CASSSQGGNSPLHF. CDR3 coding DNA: TGTGCCAGCAGCTCCCAGGGTGGTAATTCACCCCTCCACTTT.

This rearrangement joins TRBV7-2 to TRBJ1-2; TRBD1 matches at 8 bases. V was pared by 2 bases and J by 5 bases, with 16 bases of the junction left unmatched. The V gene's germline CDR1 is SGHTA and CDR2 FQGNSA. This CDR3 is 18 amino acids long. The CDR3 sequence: CASSLSLAPDRGGYGYTF. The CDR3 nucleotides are TGTGCCAGCAGCTTATCCCTAGCCCCCGACAGGGGAGGGTATGGCTACACCTTC.

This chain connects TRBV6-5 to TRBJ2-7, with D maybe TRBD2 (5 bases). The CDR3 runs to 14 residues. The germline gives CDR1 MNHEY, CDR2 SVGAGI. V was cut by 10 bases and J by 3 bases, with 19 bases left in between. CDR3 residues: CATGEEGASYEQYF. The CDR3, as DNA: TGTGCCACCGGAGAAGAGGGAGCGAGCTACGAGCAGTACTTC.

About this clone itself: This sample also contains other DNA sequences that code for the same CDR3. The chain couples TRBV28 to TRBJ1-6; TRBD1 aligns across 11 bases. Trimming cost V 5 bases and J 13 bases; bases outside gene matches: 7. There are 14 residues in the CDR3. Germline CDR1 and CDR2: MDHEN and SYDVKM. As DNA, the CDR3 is TGTGCCAGCAGTCTACGGGACAGGGGGTCCCCCCTCCACTTT. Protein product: CASSLRDRGSPLHF.

Here the CDR3 reads CASSEGQGHQPQHF. CDR3 DNA: TGTGCCAGCAGTGAAGGACAGGGGCATCAGCCCCAGCATTTT. V usage is TRBV25-1 and J usage is TRBJ1-5; TRBD1 matches at 9 bases. CDR1 and CDR2 from the germline V gene are MGHDK and SYGVNS. This CDR3 has 14 residues. Trimming took 2 bases from V and 5 from J; bases not matched to a gene: 1.

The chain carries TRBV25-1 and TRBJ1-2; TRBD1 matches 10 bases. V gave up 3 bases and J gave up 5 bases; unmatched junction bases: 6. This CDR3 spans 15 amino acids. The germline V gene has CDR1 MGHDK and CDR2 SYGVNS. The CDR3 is CASSDRDRGRYGYTF. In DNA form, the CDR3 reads TGTGCCAGCAGTGACCGGGACAGGGGAAGATATGGCTACACCTTC.

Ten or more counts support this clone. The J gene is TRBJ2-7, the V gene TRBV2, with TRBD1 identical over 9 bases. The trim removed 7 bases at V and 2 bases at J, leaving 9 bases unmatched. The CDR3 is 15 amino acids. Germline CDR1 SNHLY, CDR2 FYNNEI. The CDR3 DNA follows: TGTGCCAGCACCGGACCCGGGACAGGGACCTACGAGCAGTACTTC. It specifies CASTGPGTGTYEQYF. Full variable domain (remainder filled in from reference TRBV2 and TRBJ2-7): EPEVTQTPSHQVTQMGQEVILRCVPISNHLYFYWYRQILGQKVEFLVSFYNNEISEKSEIFDDQFSVERPDGSNFTLKIRSTKLEDSAMYFCASTGPGTGTYEQYFGPGTRLTVT.

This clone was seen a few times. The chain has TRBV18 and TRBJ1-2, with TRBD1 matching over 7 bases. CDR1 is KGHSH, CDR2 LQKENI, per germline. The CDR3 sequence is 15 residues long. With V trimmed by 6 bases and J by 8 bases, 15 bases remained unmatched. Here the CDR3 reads CASSPDREGVGGYTF. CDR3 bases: TGTGCCAGCTCGCCAGACAGGGAAGGGGTCGGAGGCTACACCTTC.